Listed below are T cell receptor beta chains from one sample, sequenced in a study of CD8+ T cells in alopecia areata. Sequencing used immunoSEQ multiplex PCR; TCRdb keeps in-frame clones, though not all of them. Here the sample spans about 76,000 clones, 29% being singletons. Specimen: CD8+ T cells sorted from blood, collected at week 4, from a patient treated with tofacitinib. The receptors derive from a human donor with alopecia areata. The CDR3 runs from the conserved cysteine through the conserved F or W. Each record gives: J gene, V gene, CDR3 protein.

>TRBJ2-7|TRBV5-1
CASSLRLAGVLEQYF
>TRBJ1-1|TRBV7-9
CASTDSMNTEAFF
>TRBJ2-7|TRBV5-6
CASSLGRTYEQYF
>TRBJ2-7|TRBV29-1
CSATGENSYEQYF
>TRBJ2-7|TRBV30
CAWRNLQEHQQYF
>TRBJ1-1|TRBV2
CASRTGLNTEAFF
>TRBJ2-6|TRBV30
CAWKAGPDYSGANVLTF
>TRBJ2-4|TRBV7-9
CASSPPGQGNIQYF
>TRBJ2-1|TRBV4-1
CASSLPPDSYNEQFF
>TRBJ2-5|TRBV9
CASSVGIGTGLETQYF
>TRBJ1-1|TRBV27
CASSLGQAFTEAFF
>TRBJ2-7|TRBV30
CAWSVLELSYEQYF
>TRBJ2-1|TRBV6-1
CASSEVLGEWPEQFF
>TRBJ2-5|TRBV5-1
CASSDDGQTQYF
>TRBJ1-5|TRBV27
CASSYGGAGNQPQHF
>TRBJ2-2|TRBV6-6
CASRHARESGELFF
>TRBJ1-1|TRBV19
CASTTNTEAFF
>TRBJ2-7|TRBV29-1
CSVTSGRPEQYF
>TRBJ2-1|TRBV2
CASSLTVAGRENEQFF
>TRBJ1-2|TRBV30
CAWSWGGGNNGYTF
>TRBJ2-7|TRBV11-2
CASSSERERYEQYF
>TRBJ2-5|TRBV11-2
CASRIAGTQYF
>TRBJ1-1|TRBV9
CASSVEGTPLPGTEAFF
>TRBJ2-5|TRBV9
CASSPWDYQETQYF
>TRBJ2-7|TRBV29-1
CSALRAYEQYF
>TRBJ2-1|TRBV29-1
CSVAKAGTGAYNEQFF
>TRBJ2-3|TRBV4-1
CASSQESQTLTDTQYF
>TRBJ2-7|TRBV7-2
CASSQDSTSPSYEQYF
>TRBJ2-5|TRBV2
CASKPGTGGGETQYF
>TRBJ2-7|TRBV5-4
CASSLTPSYEQYF
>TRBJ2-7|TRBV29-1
CSVDSGNEQYF
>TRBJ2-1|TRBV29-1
CSATGASGYPNEQFF
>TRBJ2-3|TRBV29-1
CSAPAGGTDTQYF
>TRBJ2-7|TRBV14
CASSHPRSGTGRYEQYF
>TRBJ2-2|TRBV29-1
CSVLTNTGELFF
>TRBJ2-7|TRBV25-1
CASSDPQAGLEQYF
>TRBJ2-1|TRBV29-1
CSVGTIDEQFF
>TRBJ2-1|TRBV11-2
CASSLHNPADEQFF
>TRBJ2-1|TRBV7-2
CASSFPQGRSSYNEQFF
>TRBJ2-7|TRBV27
CASSLGTGAYEQYF
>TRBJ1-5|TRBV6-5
CASAAWGNQPQHF
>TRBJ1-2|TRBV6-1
CASSPVAERGYTF
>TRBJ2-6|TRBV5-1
CASSPGSPGANVLTF
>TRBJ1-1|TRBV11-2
CASSRDRESLWTEAFF
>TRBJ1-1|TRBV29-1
CSALENTEAFF
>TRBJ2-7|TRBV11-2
CASSRGGAYSNYEQYF
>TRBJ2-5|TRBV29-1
CSVDRDRGGETQYF
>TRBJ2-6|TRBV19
CASSLHGTSGSGANVLTF
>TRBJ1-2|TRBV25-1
CASSEYSPDRRYGYTF
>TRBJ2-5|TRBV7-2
CASSQPGDQETQYF
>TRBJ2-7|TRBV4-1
CASSHPTGAYEQYF
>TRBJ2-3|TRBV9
CASSVAYGTDTQYF
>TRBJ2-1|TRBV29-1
CSGAAGNEQFF
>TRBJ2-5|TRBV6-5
CASSYQGIKETQYF
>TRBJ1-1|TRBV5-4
CASSFPRATEAFF
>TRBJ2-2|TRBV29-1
CSVEFGLGELFF
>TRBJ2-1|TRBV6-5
CASKSGPGRHNEQFF